This T cell receptor beta chain was sequenced for a study of T-cell memory formation after mild COVID-19. This clonotype was counted between two and nine times. Its antigen is unidentified. TCRdb called the 5' RACE reads again in MiXCR, with one record for every CDR3 protein. This sample has about 260,000 distinct CDR3 sequences, with around 16% found just once. Points from the study as a whole: Clones that contracted from day 15 to 85 had balanced CD4/CD8; later expanders were CD4+ biased.

This sequence originates from a man between 18 and 35 years old who had mild COVID-19 (a few samples of this study predate the infection). Cell type and time point are not known. The specimen sequenced was PBMCs or a T cell subset sorted from them (not recorded which).

This CDR3 is CASSQRVSGGNTIYF. DNA for the CDR3: TGCGCCAGCAGCCAGAGGGTCTCAGGCGGAAACACCATATATTTT. The chain combines TRBV4-1 with TRBJ1-3; D not resolved. The CDR3 runs 15 residues. Trimming pared 3 bases from V and 4 bases from J, leaving 13 bases between. Looked up from germline, CDR1 is MGHRA and CDR2 is YSYEKL.